A selection of T cell receptor beta chains follows, all from one sample in a study. TCRdb fed the RT-PCR reads into MiXCR, producing one record per CDR3 protein. Of about 680,000 distinct CDR3 sequences listed, approximately 14% are singletons. Material: memory CD4+ T cells from blood. These receptors were obtained from a female donor in good health, serving as a healthy control. The conserved cysteine and the conserved F or W are not part of the CDR3 here. Each record gives: J gene, CDR3 length, V gene, CDR3 protein.

>TRBJ2-7|12|TRBV7-3
ASSPTSADGEQY
>TRBJ2-1|11|TRBV29-1
SVRESSYNEQF
>TRBJ2-5|11|TRBV15
ATSRDVQETQY
>TRBJ1-1|10|TRBV3-1
ASSQGDRGAF
>TRBJ2-7|10|TRBV7-2
ASSSRMGRQY
>TRBJ2-7|12|TRBV4-1
ASSQEQSSYEQY
>TRBJ2-2|12|TRBV20-1
SAPGHANTGELF
>TRBJ2-1|12|TRBV19
ASSSHHSYNEQF
>TRBJ2-5|11|TRBV20-1
SARGYRGETQY
>TRBJ2-1|13|TRBV24-1
ATSDGTDTYNEQF
>TRBJ2-7|12|TRBV6-2/TRBV6-3
ASSDLLSSYEQY
>TRBJ1-2|12|TRBV20-1
SARDSGANYGYT
>TRBJ1-6|11|TRBV3-1
ASSQEYGAPLH
>TRBJ2-1|14|TRBV20-1
SARDSGHPSDNEQF
>TRBJ1-6|10|TRBV27
ASSRDRGSLH
>TRBJ2-1|13|TRBV7-3
ASSPASGRAYEQF
>TRBJ1-2|10|TRBV28
ASSTQNYGYT
>TRBJ1-6|13|TRBV27
ASSLSRTENSPLH
>TRBJ1-1|11|TRBV12-3/TRBV12-4
ASLRSRNTEAF
>TRBJ2-5|13|TRBV7-6
ASSSYQGPQETQY
>TRBJ2-1|13|TRBV11-2
ASSLQGDSNNEQF
>TRBJ1-5|13|TRBV10-3
ATDGGRESNQPQH
>TRBJ2-1|13|TRBV7-3
ASSPEAAFYNEQF
>TRBJ1-4|10|TRBV28
ASSGSNEKLF
>TRBJ2-1|14|TRBV4-3
ASSHQGQFSGRALF